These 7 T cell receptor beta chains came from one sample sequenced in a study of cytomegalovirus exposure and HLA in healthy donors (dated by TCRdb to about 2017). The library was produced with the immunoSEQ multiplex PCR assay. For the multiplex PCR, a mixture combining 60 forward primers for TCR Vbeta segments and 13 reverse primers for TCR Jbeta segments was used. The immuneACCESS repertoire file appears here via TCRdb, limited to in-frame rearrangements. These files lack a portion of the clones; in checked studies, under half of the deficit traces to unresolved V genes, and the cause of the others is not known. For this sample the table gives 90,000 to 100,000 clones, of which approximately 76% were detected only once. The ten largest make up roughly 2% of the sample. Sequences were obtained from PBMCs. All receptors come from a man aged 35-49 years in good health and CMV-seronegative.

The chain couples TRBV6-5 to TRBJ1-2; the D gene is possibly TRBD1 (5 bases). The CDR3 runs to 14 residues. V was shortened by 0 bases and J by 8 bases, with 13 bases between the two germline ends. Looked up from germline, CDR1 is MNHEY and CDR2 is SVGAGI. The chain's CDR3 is CASSYSWQGNGYTF. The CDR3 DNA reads TGTGCCAGCAGTTACTCGTGGCAGGGTAACGGCTACACCTTC.

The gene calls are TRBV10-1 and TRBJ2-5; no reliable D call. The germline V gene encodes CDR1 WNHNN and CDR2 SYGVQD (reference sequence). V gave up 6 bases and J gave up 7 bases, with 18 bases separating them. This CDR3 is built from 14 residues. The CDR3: CASRSGAPGTTQYF. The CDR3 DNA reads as TGCGCCAGCAGGTCAGGCGCCCCCGGTACGACCCAGTACTTC.

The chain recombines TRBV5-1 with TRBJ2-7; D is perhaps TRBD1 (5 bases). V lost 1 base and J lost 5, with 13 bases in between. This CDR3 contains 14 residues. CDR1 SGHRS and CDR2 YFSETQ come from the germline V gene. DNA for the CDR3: TGCGCCAGCAGCTTGTCTAGGGGTACCCACGAGCAGTACTTC. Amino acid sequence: CASSLSRGTHEQYF.

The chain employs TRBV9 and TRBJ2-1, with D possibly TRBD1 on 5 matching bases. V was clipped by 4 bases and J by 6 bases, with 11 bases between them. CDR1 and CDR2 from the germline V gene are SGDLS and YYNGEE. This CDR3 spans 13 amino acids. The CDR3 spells CASSPVGLNEQFF. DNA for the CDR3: TGTGCCAGCAGCCCCGTGGGGCTCAATGAGCAGTTCTTC.

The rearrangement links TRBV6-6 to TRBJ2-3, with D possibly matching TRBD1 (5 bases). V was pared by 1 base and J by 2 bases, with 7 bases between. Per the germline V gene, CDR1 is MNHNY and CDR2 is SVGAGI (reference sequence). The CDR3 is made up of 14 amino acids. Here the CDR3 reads CASSYLQATDTQYF. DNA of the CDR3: TGTGCCAGCAGTTACTTACAGGCCACAGATACGCAGTATTTT.

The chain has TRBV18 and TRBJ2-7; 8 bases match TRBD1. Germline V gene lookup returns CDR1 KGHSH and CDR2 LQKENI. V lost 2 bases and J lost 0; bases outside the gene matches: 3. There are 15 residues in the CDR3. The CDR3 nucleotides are TGTGCCAGCTCACCAGACAGGGGAGGCTCCTACGAGCAGTACTTC. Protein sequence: CASSPDRGGSYEQYF.

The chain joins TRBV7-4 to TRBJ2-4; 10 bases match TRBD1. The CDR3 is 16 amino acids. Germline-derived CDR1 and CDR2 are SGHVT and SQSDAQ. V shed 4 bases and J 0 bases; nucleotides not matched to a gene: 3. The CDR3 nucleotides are TGTGCCAGCAGCTATAGGGACAGGGGAGCCAAAAACATTCAGTACTTC. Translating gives CASSYRDRGAKNIQYF.